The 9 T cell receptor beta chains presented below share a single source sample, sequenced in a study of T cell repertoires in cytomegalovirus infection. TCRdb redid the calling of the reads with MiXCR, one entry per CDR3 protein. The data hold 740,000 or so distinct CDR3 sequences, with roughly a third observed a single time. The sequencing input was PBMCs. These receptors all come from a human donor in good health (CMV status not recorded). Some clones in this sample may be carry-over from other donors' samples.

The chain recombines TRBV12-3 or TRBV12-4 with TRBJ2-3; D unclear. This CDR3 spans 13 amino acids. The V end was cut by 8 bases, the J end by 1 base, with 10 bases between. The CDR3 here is CASLVVGTDTQYF. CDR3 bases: TGTGCCAGCCTCGTTGTCGGCACAGATACGCAGTATTTT.

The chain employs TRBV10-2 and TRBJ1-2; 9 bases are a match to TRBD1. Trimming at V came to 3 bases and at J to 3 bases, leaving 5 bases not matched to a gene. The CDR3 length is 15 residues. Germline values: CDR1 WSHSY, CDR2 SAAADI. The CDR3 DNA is TGCGCCAGCAGTGATCTACAGGGGGCGGACTATGGCTACACCTTC. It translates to CASSDLQGADYGYTF.

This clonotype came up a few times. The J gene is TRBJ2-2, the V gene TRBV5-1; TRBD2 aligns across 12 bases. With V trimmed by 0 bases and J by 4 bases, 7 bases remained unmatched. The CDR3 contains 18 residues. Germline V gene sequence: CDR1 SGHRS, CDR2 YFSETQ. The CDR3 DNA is TGCGCCAGCAGCTTGGGACTAGCGGGAGTTGCGGGCACCGGGGAGCTGTTTTTT. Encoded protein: CASSLGLAGVAGTGELFF.

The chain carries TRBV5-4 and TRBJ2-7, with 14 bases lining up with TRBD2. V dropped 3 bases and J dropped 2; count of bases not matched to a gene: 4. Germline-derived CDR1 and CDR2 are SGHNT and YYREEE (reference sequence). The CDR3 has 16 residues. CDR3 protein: CASSSGLAGVPYEQYF. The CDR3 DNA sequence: TGTGCCAGCAGCTCGGGACTAGCGGGAGTTCCCTACGAGCAGTACTTC.

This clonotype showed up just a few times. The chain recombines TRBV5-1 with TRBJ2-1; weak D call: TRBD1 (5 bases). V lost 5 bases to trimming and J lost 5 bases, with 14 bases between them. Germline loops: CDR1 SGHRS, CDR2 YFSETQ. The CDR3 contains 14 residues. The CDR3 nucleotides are TGCGCCAGCAGGTCGGCGGACACAAACAATGAGCAGTTCTTC. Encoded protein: CASRSADTNNEQFF.

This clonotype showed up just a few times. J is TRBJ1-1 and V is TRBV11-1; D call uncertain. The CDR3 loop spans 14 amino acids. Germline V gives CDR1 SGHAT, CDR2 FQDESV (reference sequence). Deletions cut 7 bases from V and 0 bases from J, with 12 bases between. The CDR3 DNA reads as TGTGCCAGCACCAGACTGGCCCTGAACACTGAAGCTTTCTTT. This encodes CASTRLALNTEAFF.

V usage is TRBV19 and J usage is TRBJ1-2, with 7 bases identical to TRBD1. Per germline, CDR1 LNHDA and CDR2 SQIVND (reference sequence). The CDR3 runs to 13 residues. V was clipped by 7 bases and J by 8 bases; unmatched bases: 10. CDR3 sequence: CASTAGGTFGYTF. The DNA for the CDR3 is TGTGCCAGTACCGCAGGGGGAACCTTCGGCTACACCTTC. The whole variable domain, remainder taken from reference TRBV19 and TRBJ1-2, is DGGITQSPKYLFRKEGQNVTLSCEQNLNHDAMYWYRQDPGQGLRLIYYSQIVNDFQKGDIAEGYSVSREKKESFPLTVTSAQKNPTAFYLCASTAGGTFGYTFGSGTRLTVV.

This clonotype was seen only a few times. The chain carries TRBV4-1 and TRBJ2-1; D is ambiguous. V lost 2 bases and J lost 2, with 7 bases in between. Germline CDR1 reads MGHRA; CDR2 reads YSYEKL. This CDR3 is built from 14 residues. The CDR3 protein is CASSQPGTYNEQFF. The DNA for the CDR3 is TGCGCCAGCAGCCAACCCGGTACCTACAATGAGCAGTTCTTC.

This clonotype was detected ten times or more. The CDR3 spells CATSEVWARTRNTIYF. CDR3 bases: TGTGCCACCTCGGAGGTCTGGGCTAGAACCCGAAACACCATATATTTT. The chain uses TRBV2 and TRBJ1-3; D is unclear. The CDR3 extends over 16 amino acids. Per germline, CDR1 SNHLY and CDR2 FYNNEI. The ends were cut back, 10 bases at V and 5 bases at J, with 24 bases in the middle.